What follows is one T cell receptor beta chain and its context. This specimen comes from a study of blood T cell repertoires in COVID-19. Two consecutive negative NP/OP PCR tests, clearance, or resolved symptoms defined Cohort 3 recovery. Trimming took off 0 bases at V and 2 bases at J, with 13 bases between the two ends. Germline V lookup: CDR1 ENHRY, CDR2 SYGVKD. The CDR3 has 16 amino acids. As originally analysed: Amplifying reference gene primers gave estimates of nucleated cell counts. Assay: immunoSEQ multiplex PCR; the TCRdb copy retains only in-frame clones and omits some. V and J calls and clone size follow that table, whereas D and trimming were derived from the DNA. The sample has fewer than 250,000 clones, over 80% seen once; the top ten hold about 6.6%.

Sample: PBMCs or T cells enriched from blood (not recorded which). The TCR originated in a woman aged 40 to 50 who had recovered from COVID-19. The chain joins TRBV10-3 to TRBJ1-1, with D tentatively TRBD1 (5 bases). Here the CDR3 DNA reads TGTGCCATCAGTGAGTCGAAGCGACAGATAAACACTGAAGCTTTCTTT. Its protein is CAISESKRQINTEAFF.